These 11 T cell receptor beta chains were sequenced from one sample in a study of T cell clones after liver transplantation. TCRdb keeps only in-frame clones here, not all; method: immunoSEQ multiplex PCR. The data hold about 20,000 clones, with 80% to 95% observed a single time. The sequencing used CD8+ T cells from blood, collected less than 28 months after liver transplant. These receptors originate from a human patient who received a liver transplant. The T cells may partly be graft donor cells.

V usage is TRBV27 and J usage is TRBJ2-3; TRBD1 agrees at 10 bases. The CDR3 runs 15 residues. Germline lookup yields CDR1 MNHEY and CDR2 SMNVEV (reference sequence). V lost 6 bases to trimming and J lost 3 bases; unmatched junction nucleotides: 6. The CDR3 DNA reads as TGTGCCAGCAGGCCCCGGGACAGGGGTACAGATACGCAGTATTTT. The encoded protein is CASRPRDRGTDTQYF.

This chain joins TRBV5-5 and TRBJ2-5; a weak D match, TRBD1 (5 bases). TRBJ2-7 explains the end of the DNA better; the J call may be wrong. The CDR3 extends over 14 amino acids. Germline V gene data show CDR1 as SGHKS and CDR2 as YYEKEE (reference sequence). CDR3 region: CASSTARVDYEQYF. The CDR3 DNA is TGTGCCAGCAGCACCGCCAGGGTTGACTACGAGCAGTACTTC.

The rearrangement uses TRBV19 and TRBJ2-5, with D possibly TRBD2 on 6 matching bases. Germline CDR1 reads LNHDA; CDR2 reads SQIVND (reference sequence). This CDR3 spans 14 amino acids. Trimming removed 4 bases from V and 5 bases from J, with 14 bases in between. CDR3 sequence (DNA): TGTGCCAGTAGTACCCCTAGCGTTCAGGAGACCCAGTACTTC. This gives the protein CASSTPSVQETQYF. Full variable domain (missing parts from reference TRBV19 and TRBJ2-5): DGGITQSPKYLFRKEGQNVTLSCEQNLNHDAMYWYRQDPGQGLRLIYYSQIVNDFQKGDIAEGYSVSREKKESFPLTVTSAQKNPTAFYLCASSTPSVQETQYFGPGTRLLVL.

The DNA for the CDR3 is TGTGCCAGTAGCGGGACAGCCTACGAGCAGTACTTC. Translated: CASSGTAYEQYF. V is TRBV19 and J is TRBJ2-7, with 7 bases aligning to TRBD1. Losses at the gene ends were 6 bases for V and 2 bases for J; bases not matched to a gene: 1. CDR3 length equals 12 residues. CDR1 and CDR2 (germline): LNHDA, SQIVND (reference sequence).

The chain joins TRBV27 to TRBJ1-2; 9 bases match TRBD1. CDR1 is MNHEY, CDR2 SMNVEV, per germline (reference sequence). This CDR3 region has 15 residues. V was clipped by 6 bases and J by 5 bases; unmatched bases: 10. The CDR3 sequence is CASRQRTGETYGYTF. CDR3 bases: TGTGCCAGCAGACAACGGACAGGGGAAACTTATGGCTACACCTTC.

The chain links TRBV15 to TRBJ2-5; 9 bases fit TRBD2. The CDR3 totals 18 residues. CDR1 is LNHNV, CDR2 YYDKDF, per germline (reference sequence). Trimming cost V 1 base and J 2 bases; bases outside gene matches: 11. The CDR3 region is CATSRGVGGLANQETQYF. The CDR3 coding sequence is TGTGCCACCAGCAGAGGGGTCGGCGGACTAGCGAATCAAGAGACCCAGTACTTC.

V usage is TRBV23-1 and J usage is TRBJ1-1, with D possibly matching TRBD1 (5 bases). TRBV23-1 is an open reading frame whose function is uncertain. The CDR3 runs to 13 residues. The V end lost 2 bases, the J end lost 12 bases, and 16 bases lay between the germline ends. The CDR3 region has the DNA TGCGCCAGCAGTCAAAGGGACGGAGGCGCAACTTTCTTT. It encodes CASSQRDGGATFF.

The genes are TRBV4-2 and TRBJ2-1; D uncertain. Germline CDR1 reads LGHNA; CDR2 reads YNFKEQ. The V and J ends lost 0 bases and 8 bases respectively, with 11 bases between them. This CDR3 region has 14 residues. The CDR3 nucleotides are TGTGCCAGCAGCCAAGAGATGTTTGGGTATGAGCAGTTCTTC. Translated: CASSQEMFGYEQFF.

The J gene is TRBJ2-5, the V gene TRBV10-2; TRBD1 aligns across 10 bases. V trimming: 6 bases; J trimming: 5 bases; junction bases outside the gene matches: 3. The CDR3 extends over 13 amino acids. Germline V gives CDR1 WSHSY, CDR2 SAAADI. CDR3 residues: CASRTGGAETQYF. The CDR3 DNA reads TGCGCCAGCAGGACAGGGGGCGCGGAGACCCAGTACTTC.

The chain links TRBV6-1 to TRBJ2-3, with 11 bases aligning to TRBD2. The J segment lost 6 bases and the V segment lost 2 bases, leaving 10 bases of the junction unmatched. The CDR3 is 17 amino acids. Per the germline V gene, CDR1 is MNHNS and CDR2 is SASEGT. The CDR3 coding sequence is TGTGCCAGCAGTGAACGGCTAGCGGGAGGTCGGGCTGATACGCAGTATTTT. Amino acids: CASSERLAGGRADTQYF.

The J gene is TRBJ2-1, the V gene TRBV6-1, with D perhaps TRBD2 (5 bases). The length of the CDR3 is 13 residues. CDR1 and CDR2 from the germline V gene are MNHNS and SASEGT. Trimming shortened V by 6 bases and J by 3 bases, and 9 bases separated the two germline ends. The chain's CDR3 is CASSLTSYNEQFF. The CDR3 bases are TGTGCCAGCAGCCTTACTAGCTACAATGAGCAGTTCTTC.